These 17 T cell receptor beta chains originate from one sample sequenced in a study of cytomegalovirus exposure and HLA in healthy donors. Primers included in the PCR were 60 Vbeta and 13 Jbeta primers. Measured with immunoSEQ multiplex PCR; TCRdb has only the in-frame clones, and not every one. The profile shows 65,000 to 95,000 clones, more than 60% of them singletons. Sequenced material: PBMCs. These TCRs come from a human donor in good health.

This chain connects TRBV11-2 to TRBJ2-7; D might be TRBD2 (5 bases). This CDR3 comprises 16 residues. Germline values: CDR1 SGHAT, CDR2 FQNNGV. V dropped 2 bases and J dropped 4 bases, with 18 bases sitting between them. CDR3 DNA: TGTGCCAGCAGCTTAATGCTGTCAGGTGGCGGGTACGAGCAGTACTTC. This sequence encodes CASSLMLSGGGYEQYF.

J is TRBJ2-3 and V is TRBV5-6; D might be TRBD2 (5 bases). Germline V CDR1 and CDR2: SGHDT, YYEEEE. The ends were cut back, 1 base at V and 0 bases at J, with 12 bases in the middle. The CDR3 extends over 16 amino acids. DNA of the CDR3: TGTGCCAGCAGCTTGTTTCCAGCGGTAAGCACAGATACGCAGTATTTT. It codes for CASSLFPAVSTDTQYF.

The chain couples TRBV6-4 to TRBJ2-1; weak D call: TRBD2 (6 bases). The ends were cut back, 0 bases at V and 6 bases at J, with 15 bases in the middle. This CDR3 contains 16 residues. Per the germline V gene, CDR1 is MRHNA and CDR2 is SNTAGT. The CDR3 region has the DNA TGTGCCAGCAGTGACTCAACGGGACTTCGCCGCAATGAGCAGTTCTTC. It codes for CASSDSTGLRRNEQFF.

In this sample, this clone turned up once. The genes are TRBV18 and TRBJ2-1; 15 bases are shared with TRBD2. There are 17 residues in the CDR3. J was trimmed by 9 bases and V by 0 bases; bases with no gene match: 6. Germline values: CDR1 KGHSH, CDR2 LQKENI. As DNA, the CDR3 is TGTGCCAGCTCACCACCGGGACTAGCGGGGGGAATGGGTGAGCAGTTCTTC. It translates to CASSPPGLAGGMGEQFF.

This clone was observed a few times. The J gene is TRBJ1-1, the V gene TRBV5-6, with D hard to call. This CDR3 has 16 residues. CDR1 and CDR2 (germline): SGHDT, YYEEEE. Trimming removed 2 bases at V and 1 base at J, with 15 bases between. This CDR3 reads CASSFGVVRGNTEAFF. The CDR3 DNA reads as TGTGCCAGCAGCTTTGGAGTCGTCCGAGGGAACACTGAAGCTTTCTTT.

The chain carries TRBV2 and TRBJ2-2; TRBD1 agrees at 9 bases. CDR1 SNHLY and CDR2 FYNNEI come from the germline V gene. The CDR3 covers 16 residues. V shed 7 bases and J 8 bases; nucleotides not matched to a gene: 14. CDR3 nucleotide sequence: TGTGCCAGCACCCTGATGACAGGGGGTGTCAGAGGGGAGCTGTTTTTT. Its protein product is CASTLMTGGVRGELFF.

This sequence joins TRBV5-1 and TRBJ1-5; D ambiguous. This CDR3 has 13 residues. CDR1 is SGHRS, CDR2 YFSETQ, per germline. With 4 bases removed from V and 6 bases from J, the gap between germline ends came to 11 bases. For the CDR3, the DNA is TGCGCCAGCAGCCGCTCTCCGCGTCAGCCCCAGCATTTT. Translating gives CASSRSPRQPQHF.

This rearrangement joins TRBV19 to TRBJ1-1, with 7 bases lining up with TRBD1. Germline trimming cut 5 bases from V and 7 bases from J; bases unmatched to any gene: 7. This CDR3 is built from 13 residues. CDR1 is LNHDA, CDR2 SQIVND, per germline (reference sequence). CDR3 bases: TGTGCCAGTAGTGAACAGGGGTTGGATGAAGCTTTCTTT. As protein: CASSEQGLDEAFF.

V and J are TRBV9 and TRBJ2-7, with TRBD1 matching 7 bases. V shed 1 base, J shed 2 bases, and the junction held 3 bases outside the gene matches. The germline CDR1 and CDR2 sequences are SGDLS and YYNGEE. The CDR3 consists of 14 residues. The CDR3 loop reads CASSVQGVPYEQYF. The CDR3 DNA follows: TGTGCCAGCAGCGTACAGGGGGTTCCCTACGAGCAGTACTTC.

The chain employs TRBV5-6 and TRBJ2-5, with D hard to call. This CDR3 has 13 amino acids. The germline V and J ends were trimmed by 0 bases and 5 bases, with 8 bases remaining between them. Germline V lookup: CDR1 SGHDT, CDR2 YYEEEE. The CDR3 sequence: CASSLVSVETQYF. CDR3 nucleotides: TGTGCCAGCAGCTTGGTTTCTGTGGAGACCCAGTACTTC. Full variable domain (rest looked up from reference TRBV5-6 and TRBJ2-5): DAGVTQSPTHLIKTRGQQVTLRCSPKSGHDTVSWYQQALGQGPQFIFQYYEEEERQRGNFPDRFSGHQFPNYSSELNVNALLLGDSALYLCASSLVSVETQYFGPGTRLLVL.

This clone was detected once. The genes are TRBV6-4 and TRBJ2-3; 7 nucleotides agree with TRBD1. The junction had 5 bases not matched to a gene; V was cut back by 5 bases and J by 3 bases. CDR3 size: 14 residues. The V gene's germline CDR1 is MRHNA and CDR2 SNTAGT. CDR3: CASSRAGGTDTQYF. CDR3 coding DNA: TGTGCCAGCAGTCGTGCAGGGGGTACAGATACGCAGTATTTT.

The chain joins TRBV29-1 to TRBJ2-7, with 8 bases aligning to TRBD2. The CDR3 runs to 16 residues. The V gene's germline CDR1 is SQVTM and CDR2 ANQGSEA. J was trimmed by 5 bases and V by 1 base; bases with no gene match: 13. This CDR3 is CSVEVRGGAKLNEQYF. The CDR3 region has the DNA TGCAGCGTTGAAGTCCGGGGGGGCGCGAAATTAAACGAGCAGTACTTC.

V and J are TRBV4-2 and TRBJ1-3; D ambiguous. This CDR3 contains 15 residues. The germline V gene has CDR1 LGHNA and CDR2 YNFKEQ. Deletions cut 0 bases from V and 0 bases from J, with 6 bases between. This chain's CDR3 is CASSQDVSSGNTIYF. In DNA form, the CDR3 reads TGTGCCAGCAGCCAAGATGTGAGCTCTGGAAACACCATATATTTT.

V gene TRBV27 combines with J gene TRBJ1-1; D is unclear. This CDR3 is built from 16 residues. Germline V lookup: CDR1 MNHEY, CDR2 SMNVEV (reference sequence). Trimming took off 5 bases at V and 3 bases at J, with 19 bases between the two ends. The CDR3 loop is CASSHTLQTIDTEAFF. CDR3 DNA sequence: TGTGCCAGCAGTCATACTCTACAGACTATTGACACTGAAGCTTTCTTT.

The CDR3, as DNA: TGTGCCATCAGTGACCCGGGGGAGAACTATGGCTACACCTTC. It yields the protein CAISDPGENYGYTF. The chain is built from TRBV10-3 and TRBJ1-2, with a possible D match to TRBD1 (5 bases). CDR3 length: 14 residues. The germline gives CDR1 ENHRY, CDR2 SYGVKD. Between the trimmed V and J ends, which lost 3 bases and 2 bases, there was a span of 10 bases.

The gene calls are TRBV5-4 and TRBJ2-7; possibly TRBD1 for D (6 bases). Trimming cost V 7 bases and J 1 base, with 12 bases left between them. Germline V lookup: CDR1 SGHNT, CDR2 YYREEE (reference sequence). The CDR3 has 13 amino acids. The CDR3 nucleotides read TGTGCCAGCGCCCTAAGGGGGTCCTACGAGCAGTACTTC. Amino acid sequence: CASALRGSYEQYF.

The table lists this clone with a count of one. The genes are TRBV4-1 and TRBJ2-3; the match to TRBD2 covers 13 bases. This CDR3 is 17 amino acids long. The trim removed 7 bases at V and 4 bases at J, leaving 11 bases unmatched. The germline gives CDR1 MGHRA, CDR2 YSYEKL. DNA for the CDR3: TGCGCCAGCACCCCATCCCTACTAGCGGGGGGGCCAGATACGCAGTATTTT. This gives the protein CASTPSLLAGGPDTQYF.